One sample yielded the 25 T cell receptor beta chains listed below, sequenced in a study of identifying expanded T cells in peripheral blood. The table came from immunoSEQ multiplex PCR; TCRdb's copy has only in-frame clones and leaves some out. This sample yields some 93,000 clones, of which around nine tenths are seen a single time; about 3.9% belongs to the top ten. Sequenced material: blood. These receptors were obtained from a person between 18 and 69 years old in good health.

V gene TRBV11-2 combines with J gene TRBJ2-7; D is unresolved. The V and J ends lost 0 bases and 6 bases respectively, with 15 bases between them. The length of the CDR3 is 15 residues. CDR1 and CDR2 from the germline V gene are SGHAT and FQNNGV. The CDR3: CASSLEVRVKGEQYF. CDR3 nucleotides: TGTGCCAGCAGCTTAGAGGTACGGGTTAAGGGCGAGCAGTACTTC.

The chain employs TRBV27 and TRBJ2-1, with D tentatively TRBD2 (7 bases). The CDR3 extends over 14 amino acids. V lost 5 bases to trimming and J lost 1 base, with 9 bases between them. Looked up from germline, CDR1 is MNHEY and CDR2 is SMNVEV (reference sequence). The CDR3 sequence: CASSKGGSYNEQFF. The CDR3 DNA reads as TGTGCCAGCAGTAAGGGGGGGTCCTACAATGAGCAGTTCTTC.

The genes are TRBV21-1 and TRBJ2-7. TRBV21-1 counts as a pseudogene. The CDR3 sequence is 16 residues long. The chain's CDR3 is CASSKVRTRPSYEQYF. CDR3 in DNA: TGTGCCAGCAGCAAAGTTAGGACCAGACCTTCCTACGAGCAGTACTTC.

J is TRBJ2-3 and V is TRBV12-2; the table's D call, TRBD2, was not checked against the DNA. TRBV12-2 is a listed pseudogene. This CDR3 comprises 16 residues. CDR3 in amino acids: CASRYPVSRGTDTQYF. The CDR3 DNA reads TGTGCAAGTCGCTATCCGGTGTCGCGGGGGACAGATACGCAGTATTTT.

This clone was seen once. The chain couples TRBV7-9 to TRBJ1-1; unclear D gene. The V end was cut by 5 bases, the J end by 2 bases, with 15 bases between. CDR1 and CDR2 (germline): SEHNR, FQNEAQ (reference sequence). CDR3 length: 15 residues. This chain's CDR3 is CASSPVTVQNTEAFF. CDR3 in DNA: TGTGCCAGCAGCCCAGTGACCGTGCAAAACACTGAAGCTTTCTTT.

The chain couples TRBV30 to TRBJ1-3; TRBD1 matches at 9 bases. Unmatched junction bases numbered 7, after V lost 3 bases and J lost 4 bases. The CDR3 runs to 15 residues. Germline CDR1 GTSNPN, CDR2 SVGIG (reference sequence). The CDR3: CAWRRDRVAGNTIYF. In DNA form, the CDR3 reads TGTGCCTGGAGGAGGGACAGGGTGGCGGGAAACACCATATATTTT. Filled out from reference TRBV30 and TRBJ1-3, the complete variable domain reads SQTIHQWPATLVQPVGSPLSLECTVEGTSNPNLYWYRQAAGRGLQLLFYSVGIGQISSEVPQNLSASRPQDRQFILSSKKLLLSDSGFYLCAWRRDRVAGNTIYFGEGSWLTVV.

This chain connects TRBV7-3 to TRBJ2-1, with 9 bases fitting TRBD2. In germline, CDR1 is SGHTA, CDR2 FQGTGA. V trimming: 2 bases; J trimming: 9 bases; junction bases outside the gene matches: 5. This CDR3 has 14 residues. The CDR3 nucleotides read TGTGCCAGCAGCTTAGAGCTAGCGGGACCTGAGCAGTTCTTC. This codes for CASSLELAGPEQFF. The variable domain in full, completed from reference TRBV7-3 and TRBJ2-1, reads GAGVSQTPSNKVTEKGKYVELRCDPISGHTALYWYRQSLGQGPEFLIYFQGTGAADDSGLPNDRFFAVRPEGSVSTLKIQRTERGDSAVYLCASSLELAGPEQFFGPGTRLTVL.

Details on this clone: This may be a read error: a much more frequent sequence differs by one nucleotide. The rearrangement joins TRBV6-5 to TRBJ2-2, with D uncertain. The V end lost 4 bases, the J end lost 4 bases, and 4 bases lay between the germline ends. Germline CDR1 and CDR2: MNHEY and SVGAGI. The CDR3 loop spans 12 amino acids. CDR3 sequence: CASSLSTGELFF. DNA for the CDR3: TGTGCCAGCAGTTTGAGCACCGGGGAGCTGTTTTTT.

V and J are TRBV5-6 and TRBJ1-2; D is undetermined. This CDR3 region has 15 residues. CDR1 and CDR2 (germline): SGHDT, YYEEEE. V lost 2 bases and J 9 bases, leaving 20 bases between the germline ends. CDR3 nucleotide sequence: TGTGCCAGCAGCTTTCACGGGGTACCTATGAGACGCTACACCTTC. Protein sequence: CASSFHGVPMRRYTF.

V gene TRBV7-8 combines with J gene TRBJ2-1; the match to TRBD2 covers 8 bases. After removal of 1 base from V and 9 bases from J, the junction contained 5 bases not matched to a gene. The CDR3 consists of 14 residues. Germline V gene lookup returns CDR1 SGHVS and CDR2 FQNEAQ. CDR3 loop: CASSLGREGGEQFF. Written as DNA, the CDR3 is TGTGCCAGCAGCTTAGGCCGGGAGGGAGGTGAGCAGTTCTTC.

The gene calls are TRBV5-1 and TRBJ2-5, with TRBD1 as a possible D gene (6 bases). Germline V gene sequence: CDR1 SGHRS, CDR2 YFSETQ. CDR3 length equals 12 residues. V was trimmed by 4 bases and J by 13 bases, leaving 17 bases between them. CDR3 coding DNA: TGCGCCAGCAGCCGCGAAACAGGGTTCGGGTACTTC. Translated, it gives CASSRETGFGYF.

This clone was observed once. CDR3 region: CASRYSVDGNEQFF. DNA for the CDR3: TGTGCCAGCAGGTACAGCGTTGACGGCAATGAGCAGTTCTTC. The chain is built from TRBV2 and TRBJ2-1, with unresolved D. Trimming stripped 6 bases from V and 6 bases from J, with 15 bases between. Germline V lookup: CDR1 SNHLY, CDR2 FYNNEI. CDR3 length equals 14 residues. Looking up the rest from reference TRBV2 and TRBJ2-1 gives the full variable domain: EPEVTQTPSHQVTQMGQEVILRCVPISNHLYFYWYRQILGQKVEFLVSFYNNEISEKSEIFDDQFSVERPDGSNFTLKIRSTKLEDSAMYFCASRYSVDGNEQFFGPGTRLTVL.

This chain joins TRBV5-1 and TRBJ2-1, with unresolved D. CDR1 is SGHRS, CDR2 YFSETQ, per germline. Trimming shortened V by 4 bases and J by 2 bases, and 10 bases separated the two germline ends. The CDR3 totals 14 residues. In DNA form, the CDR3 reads TGCGCCAGCAGCCCCTCCCCCCCCTACAATGAGCAGTTCTTC. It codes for CASSPSPPYNEQFF.

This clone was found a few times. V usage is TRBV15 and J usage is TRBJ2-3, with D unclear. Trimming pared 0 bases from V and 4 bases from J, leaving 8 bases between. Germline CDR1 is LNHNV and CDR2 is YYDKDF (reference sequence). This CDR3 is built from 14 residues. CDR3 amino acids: CATSRDRASDTQYF. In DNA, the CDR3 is TGTGCCACCAGCAGAGATAGGGCGTCAGATACGCAGTATTTT.

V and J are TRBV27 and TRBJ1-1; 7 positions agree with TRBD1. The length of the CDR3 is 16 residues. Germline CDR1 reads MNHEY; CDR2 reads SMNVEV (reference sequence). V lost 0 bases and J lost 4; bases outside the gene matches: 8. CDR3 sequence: CASSLSIQGLSTEAFF. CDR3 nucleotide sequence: TGTGCCAGCAGTTTATCGATACAGGGGCTTAGCACTGAAGCTTTCTTT.

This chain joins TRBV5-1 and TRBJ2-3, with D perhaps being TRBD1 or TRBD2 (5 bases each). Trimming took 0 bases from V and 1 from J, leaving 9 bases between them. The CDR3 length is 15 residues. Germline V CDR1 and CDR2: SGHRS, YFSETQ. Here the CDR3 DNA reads TGCGCCAGCAGCTTGGCGGTGGGGGGCACAGATACGCAGTATTTT. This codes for CASSLAVGGTDTQYF.

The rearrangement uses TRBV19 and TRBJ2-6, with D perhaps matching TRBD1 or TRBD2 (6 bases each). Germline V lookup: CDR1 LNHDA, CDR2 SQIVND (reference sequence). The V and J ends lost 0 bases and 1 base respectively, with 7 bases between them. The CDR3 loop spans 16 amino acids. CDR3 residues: CASSIEGGSGANVLTF. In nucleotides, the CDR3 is TGTGCCAGTAGTATAGAAGGGGGGTCTGGGGCCAACGTCCTGACTTTC. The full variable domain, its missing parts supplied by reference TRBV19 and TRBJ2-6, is DGGITQSPKYLFRKEGQNVTLSCEQNLNHDAMYWYRQDPGQGLRLIYYSQIVNDFQKGDIAEGYSVSREKKESFPLTVTSAQKNPTAFYLCASSIEGGSGANVLTFGAGSRLTVL.

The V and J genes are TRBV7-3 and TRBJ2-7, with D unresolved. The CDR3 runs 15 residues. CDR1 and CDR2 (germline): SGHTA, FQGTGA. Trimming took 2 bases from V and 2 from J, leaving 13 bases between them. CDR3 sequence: CASSLFGDPAYEQYF. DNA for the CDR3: TGTGCCAGCAGCTTATTCGGCGACCCTGCCTACGAGCAGTACTTC.

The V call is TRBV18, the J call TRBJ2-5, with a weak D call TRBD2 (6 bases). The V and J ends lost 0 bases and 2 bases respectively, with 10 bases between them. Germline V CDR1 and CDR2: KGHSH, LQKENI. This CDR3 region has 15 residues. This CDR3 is CASSPPWSGQETQYF. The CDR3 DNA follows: TGTGCCAGCTCACCACCATGGAGCGGGCAAGAGACCCAGTACTTC. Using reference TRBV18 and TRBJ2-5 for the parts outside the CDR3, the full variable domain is NAGVMQNPRHLVRRRGQEARLRCSPMKGHSHVYWYRQLPEEGLKFMVYLQKENIIDESGMPKERFSAEFPKEGPSILRIQQVVRGDSAAYFCASSPPWSGQETQYFGPGTRLLVL.

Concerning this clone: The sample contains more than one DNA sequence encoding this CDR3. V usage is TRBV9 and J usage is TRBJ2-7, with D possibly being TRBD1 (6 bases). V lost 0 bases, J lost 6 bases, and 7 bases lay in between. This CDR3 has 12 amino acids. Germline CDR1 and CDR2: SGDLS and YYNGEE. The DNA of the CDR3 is TGTGCCAGCAGCGTAGTAGGGGGCGAGCAGTACTTC. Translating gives CASSVVGGEQYF.

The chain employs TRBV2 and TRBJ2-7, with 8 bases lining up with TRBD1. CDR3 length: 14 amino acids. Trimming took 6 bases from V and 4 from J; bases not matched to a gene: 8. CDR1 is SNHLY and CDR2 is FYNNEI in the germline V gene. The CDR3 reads CASSLRTGPYEQYF. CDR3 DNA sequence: TGTGCCAGCAGCCTGAGGACAGGGCCGTACGAGCAGTACTTC.

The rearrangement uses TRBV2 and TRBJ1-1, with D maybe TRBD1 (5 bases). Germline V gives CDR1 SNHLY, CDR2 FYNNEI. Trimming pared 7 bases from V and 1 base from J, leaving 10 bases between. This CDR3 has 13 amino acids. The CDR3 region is CASIREGNTEAFF. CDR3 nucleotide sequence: TGTGCCAGCATCAGGGAAGGGAACACTGAAGCTTTCTTT. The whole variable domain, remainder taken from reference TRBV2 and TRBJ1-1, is EPEVTQTPSHQVTQMGQEVILRCVPISNHLYFYWYRQILGQKVEFLVSFYNNEISEKSEIFDDQFSVERPDGSNFTLKIRSTKLEDSAMYFCASIREGNTEAFFGQGTRLTVV.

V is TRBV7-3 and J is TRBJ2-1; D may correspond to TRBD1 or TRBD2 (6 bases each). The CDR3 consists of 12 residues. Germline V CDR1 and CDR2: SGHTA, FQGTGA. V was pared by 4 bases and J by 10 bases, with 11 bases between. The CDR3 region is CASSSLGGEQFF. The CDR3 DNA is TGTGCCAGCAGCTCATTGGGGGGCGAGCAGTTCTTC.

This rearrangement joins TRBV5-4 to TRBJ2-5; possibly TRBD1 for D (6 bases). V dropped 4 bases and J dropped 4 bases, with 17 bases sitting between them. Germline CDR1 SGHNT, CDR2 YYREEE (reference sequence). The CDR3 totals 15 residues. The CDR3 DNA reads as TGTGCCAGCAGCCCAGGGGCCCCGGGCCGAGAGACCCAGTACTTC. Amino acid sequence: CASSPGAPGRETQYF.

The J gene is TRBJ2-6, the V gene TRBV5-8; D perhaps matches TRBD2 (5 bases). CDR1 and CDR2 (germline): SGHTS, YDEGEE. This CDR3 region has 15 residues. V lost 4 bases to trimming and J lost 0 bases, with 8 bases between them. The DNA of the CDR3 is TGTGCCAGCAGCCCCGGGGTCTCTGGGGCCAACGTCCTGACTTTC. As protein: CASSPGVSGANVLTF.